This paragraph covers one T cell receptor beta chain sequence. TCRdb keeps only in-frame clones here, not all; method: immunoSEQ multiplex PCR. The sample includes 150,000 or so clones, 70% to 90% of them seen just once. The CDR3 consists of 14 residues. Germline V gene data show CDR1 as LNHDA and CDR2 as SQIVND (reference sequence). The junction had 8 bases not matched to a gene; V was cut back by 5 bases and J by 6 bases. This sample is part of a study of control samples from healthy donors and cancer patients. V gene TRBV19 combines with J gene TRBJ1-2; 8 bases align to TRBD1. Sequenced input: blood. The receptor's source is a man younger than 30 in good health. CDR3 bases: TGTGCCAGTAGTCCCGGACAGGGAAGGGATGGCTACACCTTC. Protein: CASSPGQGRDGYTF.